The clone carrying this T cell receptor (beta chain) was seen ten or more times. The read gets to within 3 residues of the CDR3 end, and the germline J gene fills in the rest. The J segment lost 3 bases and the V segment lost 3 bases, leaving 9 bases of the junction unmatched. The CDR3 runs 15 residues. Per the germline V gene, CDR1 is DFQATT and CDR2 is SNEGSKA (reference sequence). These data originate in a study of T cell clonality in common variable immunodeficiency. Measured with immunoSEQ multiplex PCR; TCRdb has only the in-frame clones, and not every one. The sample was found to contain about 43,000 clones, and every one recurs.

Input material: peripheral blood mononuclear cells. The origin of this receptor is a person aged 18-70 years in good health. The rearrangement joins TRBV20-1 to TRBJ1-2; 8 bases fit TRBD1. The sequenced CDR3 bases are TGCAGTGCTAGGATGGACAGGGAAGAATACTATGGC. Amino acids: CSARMDREEYYG. The whole CDR3 protein is CSARMDREEYYGYTF.